This T cell receptor beta chain originates from a study of T cell changes during pregnancy in multiple sclerosis. The germline V and J ends were trimmed by 0 bases and 3 bases, with 23 bases remaining between them. Germline V gives CDR1 SGHRS, CDR2 YFSETQ. There are 19 residues in the CDR3. Method: immunoSEQ multiplex PCR; TCRdb's copy keeps in-frame clones and lacks some. Of about 84,000 clones listed, about 94% were seen once; the top ten hold over 2%. The source was peripheral blood, collected in the third trimester of pregnancy. This receptor was identified in a female donor with multiple sclerosis, enrolled in a pregnancy study. The chain carries TRBV5-1 and TRBJ2-3, with D uncertain. CDR3 bases: TGCGCCAGCAGCTTGGGGCCCTACGAGGATCCGACTTGTACAGATACGCAGTATTTT. As protein: CASSLGPYEDPTCTDTQYF.